These T cell receptor beta chains were read from a single sample in a study of T cells after yellow fever vaccination. TCRdb itself ran the 5' RACE reads through MiXCR, one entry per CDR3 protein. The sample comprises roughly 240,000 distinct CDR3 sequences, roughly 6.2% of which are singletons, and approximately 1% rests with the top ten. The sequencing here drew on CD4+ T cells sorted from PBMCs, taken on the day of the yellow fever booster vaccination. These receptors originate from a man aged 25 to 40 who received the YFV17D yellow fever vaccine. Each CDR3 is given with its conserved first and last residue. Each record gives: V gene, CDR3 protein.

V: TRBV12-3/TRBV12-4
CDR3: CASSHPGGDTQYF

V: TRBV7-2
CDR3: CASSDTPGNTIYF

V: TRBV6-2/TRBV6-3
CDR3: CASGRAGAYEQYF

V: TRBV5-8
CDR3: CASSLREQYF

V: TRBV12-3/TRBV12-4
CDR3: CASSLAANGELFF

V: TRBV7-2
CDR3: CASSLAQRGNEQFF

V: TRBV29-1
CDR3: CSVERRVQETQYF

V: TRBV7-2
CDR3: CASSPSIPDTQYF

V: TRBV3-1
CDR3: CASSQGARTTYEQYF

V: TRBV7-2
CDR3: CASSSSTGYNEQFF

V: TRBV20-1
CDR3: CSAVLNRGLASEEQYF

V: TRBV10-3
CDR3: CAISEHGTYEQYF

V: TRBV29-1
CDR3: CSVVGGSERYEQYF

V: TRBV7-2
CDR3: CASSLSLGTSAGEFF

V: TRBV7-8
CDR3: CASSELAGGGTQYF

V: TRBV3-1
CDR3: CASSQETLRFEQYF

V: TRBV2
CDR3: CASRTSRQETQYF

V: TRBV12-3/TRBV12-4
CDR3: CASSLKTGGSYGYTF

V: TRBV7-7
CDR3: CASSREGRGHTQYF

V: TRBV5-6
CDR3: CASSLGQPAVYSTDTQYF

V: TRBV5-6
CDR3: CATSIPGAGANVLTF

V: TRBV7-9
CDR3: CASSYYRGTGVAPLHF

V: TRBV30
CDR3: CAWSSLAGLDGYTF

V: TRBV6-4
CDR3: CASSEMAAGLTGELFF

V: TRBV20-1
CDR3: CSARAGGAYEQYF

V: TRBV30
CDR3: CACVDGGWVDEQFF

V: TRBV12-3/TRBV12-4
CDR3: CASSLIGTSGNTQYF

V: TRBV21-1
CDR3: CASGRGYF

V: TRBV2
CDR3: CASSGTAGGPLFF

V: TRBV28
CDR3: CASRRSGTSGKQYF

V: TRBV2
CDR3: CASSVRGGNQPQRF

V: TRBV7-2
CDR3: CASSVQGGATEAFF

V: TRBV10-3
CDR3: CAIRAGAGGDTEAFF

V: TRBV18
CDR3: CASSPRQEEGYTF

V: TRBV19
CDR3: CASSQYNEQFF

V: TRBV30
CDR3: CARQGQGDSPLHF